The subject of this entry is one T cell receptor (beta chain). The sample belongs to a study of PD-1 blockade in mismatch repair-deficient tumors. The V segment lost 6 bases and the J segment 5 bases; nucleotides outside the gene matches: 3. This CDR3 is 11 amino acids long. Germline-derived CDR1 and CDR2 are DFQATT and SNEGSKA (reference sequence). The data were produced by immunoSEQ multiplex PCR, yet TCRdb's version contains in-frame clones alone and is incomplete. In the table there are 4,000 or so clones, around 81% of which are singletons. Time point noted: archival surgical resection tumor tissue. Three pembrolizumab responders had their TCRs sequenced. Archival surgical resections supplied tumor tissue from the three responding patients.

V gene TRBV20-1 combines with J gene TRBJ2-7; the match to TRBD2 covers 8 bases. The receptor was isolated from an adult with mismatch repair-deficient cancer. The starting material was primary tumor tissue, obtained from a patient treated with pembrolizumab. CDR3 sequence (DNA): TGCAGTGCCGGTAGCGGGGACGAGCAGTACTTC. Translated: CSAGSGDEQYF.